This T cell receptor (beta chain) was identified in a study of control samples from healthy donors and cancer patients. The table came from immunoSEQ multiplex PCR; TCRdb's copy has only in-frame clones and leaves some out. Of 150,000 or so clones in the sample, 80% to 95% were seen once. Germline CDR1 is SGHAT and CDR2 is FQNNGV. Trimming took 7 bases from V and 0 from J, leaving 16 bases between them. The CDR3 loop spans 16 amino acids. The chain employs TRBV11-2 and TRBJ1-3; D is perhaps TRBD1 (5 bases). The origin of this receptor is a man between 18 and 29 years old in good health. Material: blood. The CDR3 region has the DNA TGTGCCAGCACCTCGACAGAAGGAGCCTCTGGAAACACCATATATTTT. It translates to CASTSTEGASGNTIYF.